This T cell receptor (beta chain) was captured in a study of graft-versus-host responses after intestinal transplantation. As for the study in general: Among the recipients, all got anti-thymocyte globulin induction and then tacrolimus and steroids for two to four years.

The method was immunoSEQ multiplex PCR; TCRdb's version includes in-frame clones alone and lacks a portion of them. The sample lists nearly 90,000 clones; over 80% were seen once. A word on this clone: Its target is not known.

CDR1 is MGHDK, CDR2 SYGVNS, per germline. The CDR3 is made up of 14 amino acids. Trimming stripped 6 bases from V and 0 bases from J, with 12 bases between. Notes on the study in general: High graft-versus-host to host-versus-graft clonal ratios were found in allografts of patients who had graft-donor T cell macrochimerism.

The specimen comprised unstimulated CD8+ T cells sorted from spleen or lymph node cells, sampled before intestinal transplant. The chain carries TRBV25-1 and TRBJ2-7; D unclear. The TCR originated in a human donor who received an intestinal transplant. CDR3: CASSETLNSYEQYF. Here the CDR3 DNA reads TGTGCCAGCAGCGAGACATTAAACTCCTACGAGCAGTACTTC.